These T cell receptor beta chains were read from a single sample in a study of T cell responses to AZD1222 COVID-19 vaccine. Repertoires were generated with immunoSEQ multiplex PCR, while TCRdb's copy carries only in-frame clones and drops some. There are under 200,000 clones in the sample; almost 95% occur only once, and roughly 9.8% lies in the top ten. The sample in question was peripheral blood, obtained on day 0 of AZD1222 vaccination. These receptor sequences come from an adult in good health. Each CDR3 is given with its conserved first and last residue. Each record gives: J gene, D gene, clone size, V gene, CDR3 protein, CDR3 DNA. A D gene is named only where the DNA matches it firmly. Size values are once, few and many counts, or a class for expanded clones, and some rows have none.

J: TRBJ2-1
D: TRBD2
size: NA
V: TRBV7-3
CDR3: CASSKLAGGTLGEQFF
DNA: TGTGCCAGCAGCAAACTAGCGGGAGGGACGCTTGGTGAGCAGTTCTTC

J: TRBJ1-2
D: NA
size: NA
V: TRBV6-6
CDR3: CASSHSVSPPNYGYTF
DNA: TGTGCCAGCAGTCACAGCGTGTCGCCCCCTAACTATGGCTACACCTTC

J: TRBJ2-1
D: TRBD2
size: NA
V: TRBV27
CDR3: CASSSLALQRNEQFF
DNA: TGTGCCAGCAGTTCACTAGCGCTTCAGAGAAATGAGCAGTTCTTC

J: TRBJ2-2
D: NA
size: NA
V: TRBV28
CDR3: CASTHRGAHTGELFF
DNA: TGTGCCAGCACCCATAGGGGGGCCCACACCGGGGAGCTGTTTTTT

J: TRBJ1-3
D: NA
size: NA
V: TRBV7-8
CDR3: CASSLARENTIYF
DNA: TGTGCCAGCAGCTTAGCGCGGGAAAACACCATATATTTT

J: TRBJ2-5
D: NA
size: NA
V: TRBV7-3
CDR3: CASSQALQETQYF
DNA: TGTGCCAGCAGCCAAGCGCTCCAAGAGACCCAGTACTTC

J: TRBJ2-1
D: NA
size: NA
V: TRBV6-4
CDR3: CASSEGLESDEQFF
DNA: TGTGCCAGCAGTGAAGGGCTGGAGAGCGATGAGCAGTTCTTC

J: TRBJ1-1
D: NA
size: NA
V: TRBV27
CDR3: CASTLGPGLTEAFF
DNA: TGTGCCAGCACCCTGGGTCCGGGACTCACTGAAGCTTTCTTT

J: TRBJ1-2
D: NA
size: NA
V: TRBV14
CDR3: CASSNQGNYGYTF
DNA: TGTGCCAGCAGCAATCAGGGGAACTATGGCTACACCTTC

J: TRBJ2-2
D: NA
size: NA
V: TRBV3-1/TRBV3-2
CDR3: CASSQERAGFGELFF
DNA: TGTGCCAGCAGCCAAGAACGGGCGGGGTTCGGGGAGCTGTTTTTT

J: TRBJ2-7
D: NA
size: NA
V: TRBV25-1
CDR3: CASSEFVSYEQYF
DNA: TGTGCCAGCAGTGAATTTGTGTCTTACGAGCAGTACTTC

J: TRBJ2-3
D: NA
size: NA
V: TRBV7-9
CDR3: CASSLRVSSTDTQYF
DNA: TGTGCCAGCAGCTTACGTGTTTCTAGCACAGATACGCAGTATTTT

J: TRBJ2-3
D: TRBD2
size: NA
V: TRBV3-1/TRBV3-2
CDR3: CASSLPAGLANADTQYF
DNA: TGTGCCAGCAGCCTCCCGGCAGGACTAGCGAACGCAGATACGCAGTATTTT

J: TRBJ2-7
D: NA
size: NA
V: TRBV2
CDR3: CASSTGRGLEQYF
DNA: TGTGCCAGCAGCACGGGCCGCGGACTCGAGCAGTACTTC

J: TRBJ1-1
D: NA
size: NA
V: TRBV5-1
CDR3: CASSLEGMNTEAFF
DNA: TGCGCCAGCAGCTTGGAGGGAATGAACACTGAAGCTTTCTTT

J: TRBJ2-2
D: TRBD2
size: NA
V: TRBV19
CDR3: CASSITPGRAGELFF
DNA: TGTGCCAGTAGTATAACCCCAGGGAGGGCCGGGGAGCTGTTTTTT

J: TRBJ1-2
D: NA
size: NA
V: TRBV6-5
CDR3: CASSYPRGTANYGYTF
DNA: TGTGCCAGCAGTTACCCCAGGGGCACGGCTAACTATGGCTACACCTTC

J: TRBJ2-5
D: NA
size: NA
V: TRBV25-1
CDR3: CASSEGETQYF
DNA: TGTGCCAGCAGTGAGGGGGAGACCCAGTACTTC

J: TRBJ1-2
D: NA
size: NA
V: TRBV28
CDR3: CASRRSGMGGTNYGYTF
DNA: TGTGCCAGCAGGCGATCTGGTATGGGGGGTACTAACTATGGCTACACCTTC

J: TRBJ2-7
D: TRBD1
size: NA
V: TRBV6-5
CDR3: CASTGDRGSHEQYF
DNA: TGTGCCAGCACCGGGGACAGGGGGTCCCACGAGCAGTACTTC

J: TRBJ1-5
D: NA
size: NA
V: TRBV28
CDR3: CASSTVANQPQHF
DNA: TGTGCCAGCAGCACCGTGGCCAATCAGCCCCAGCATTTT

J: TRBJ2-3
D: TRBD1
size: NA
V: TRBV5-1
CDR3: CASSVDRHPTDTQYF
DNA: TGCGCCAGCAGCGTGGACAGGCACCCCACAGATACGCAGTATTTT

J: TRBJ1-5
D: NA
size: NA
V: TRBV27
CDR3: CASSPSGVWASNQPQHF
DNA: TGTGCCAGCAGTCCTTCGGGGGTGTGGGCAAGCAATCAGCCCCAGCATTTT

J: TRBJ2-6
D: TRBD1
size: NA
V: TRBV29-1
CDR3: CSVEERRGLTGANVLTF
DNA: TGCAGCGTTGAAGAACGCAGGGGGCTTACCGGGGCCAACGTCCTGACTTTC

J: TRBJ2-2
D: TRBD2
size: NA
V: TRBV3-1/TRBV3-2
CDR3: CANDERGINTGELFF
DNA: TGTGCCAACGACGAGCGGGGAATAAACACCGGGGAGCTGTTTTTT

J: TRBJ1-1
D: TRBD1
size: NA
V: TRBV19
CDR3: CASSTGTGFAEAFF
DNA: TGTGCCAGTAGCACCGGGACAGGGTTCGCTGAAGCTTTCTTT

J: TRBJ2-3
D: TRBD2
size: once
V: TRBV7-9
CDR3: CASSPALAGGMTDTQYF
DNA: TGTGCCAGCAGCCCCGCCCTAGCGGGAGGGATGACAGATACGCAGTATTTT

J: TRBJ2-1
D: NA
size: NA
V: TRBV20-1
CDR3: CSARNIEQFF
DNA: TGCAGTGCCCGGAACATTGAGCAGTTCTTC

J: TRBJ2-3
D: TRBD2
size: NA
V: TRBV27
CDR3: CASSSGASGPSAEYF
DNA: TGTGCCAGCAGTTCCGGAGCTAGCGGCCCCTCAGCGGAGTATTTT

J: TRBJ1-6
D: TRBD1
size: NA
V: TRBV7-9
CDR3: CASSILQGAGESPLHF
DNA: TGTGCCAGCAGCATCCTACAGGGGGCGGGAGAATCACCCCTCCACTTT

J: TRBJ1-2
D: NA
size: NA
V: TRBV19
CDR3: CASSIPSRGGNYGYTF
DNA: TGTGCCAGTAGTATACCCTCGCGGGGGGGAAACTATGGCTACACCTTC

J: TRBJ2-7
D: NA
size: NA
V: TRBV7-2
CDR3: CASSLDQGHYEQYF
DNA: TGTGCCAGCAGCTTAGATCAGGGTCACTACGAGCAGTACTTC

J: TRBJ1-1
D: NA
size: NA
V: TRBV28
CDR3: CASSPPGEVTEAFF
DNA: TGTGCCAGCAGTCCCCCCGGGGAGGTCACTGAAGCTTTCTTT

J: TRBJ1-3
D: NA
size: NA
V: TRBV7-9
CDR3: CASSPPGASGNTIYF
DNA: TGTGCCAGCAGCCCCCCAGGTGCTAGCGGAAACACCATATATTTT

J: TRBJ2-7
D: TRBD2
size: NA
V: TRBV10-3
CDR3: CAISEYKRETYEQYF
DNA: TGTGCCATCAGTGAGTATAAGCGGGAGACCTACGAGCAGTACTTC

J: TRBJ1-5
D: NA
size: few
V: TRBV2
CDR3: CASSEARLNQPQHF
DNA: TGTGCCAGCAGTGAAGCTAGGTTGAATCAGCCCCAGCATTTT